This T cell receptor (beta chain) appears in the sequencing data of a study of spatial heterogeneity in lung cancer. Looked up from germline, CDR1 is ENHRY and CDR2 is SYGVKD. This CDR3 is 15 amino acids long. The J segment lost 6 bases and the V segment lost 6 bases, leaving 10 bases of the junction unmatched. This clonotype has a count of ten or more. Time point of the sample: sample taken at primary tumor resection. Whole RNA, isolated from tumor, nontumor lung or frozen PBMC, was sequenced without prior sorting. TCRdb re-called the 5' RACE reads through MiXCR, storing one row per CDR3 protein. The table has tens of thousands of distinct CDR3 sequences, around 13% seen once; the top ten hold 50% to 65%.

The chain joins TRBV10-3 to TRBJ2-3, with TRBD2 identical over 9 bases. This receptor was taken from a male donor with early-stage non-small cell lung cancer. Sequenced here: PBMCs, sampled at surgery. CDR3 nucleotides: TGTGCCATCAGAGAGCGGGAGGTCAGTGGGGATACGCAGTATTTT. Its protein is CAIREREVSGDTQYF.